The source of this T cell receptor beta chain is a study of T cell responses to AZD1222 COVID-19 vaccine. The assay was immunoSEQ multiplex PCR, and TCRdb's table has in-frame clones only and misses some. The repertoire consists of tens of thousands of clones, with roughly nine tenths occurring once and the leading ten covering 11%. Regarding the study as a whole: Baseline testing showed seropositivity in only five to seven AZD1222 recipients. Spike was spanned by vaccine-associated CD4 TCRs, with dominance at 160-218 and 743-854. Only after the peak T cell response were repertoires sampled. Clonal diversity was possibly underestimated, and the donors were mostly white British, with more females.

This CDR3 has 16 amino acids. The germline CDR1 and CDR2 sequences are SNHLY and FYNNEI. Trimming removed 5 bases at V and 7 bases at J, with 18 bases between. A note on this clone: Its antigen is as yet unknown.

This receptor was identified in an adult who received the AZD1222 COVID-19 vaccine. Source: peripheral blood, taken 28 days after the second AZD1222 dose. V gene TRBV2 combines with J gene TRBJ1-6; tentative D call: TRBD1 (5 bases). The CDR3 sequence is CASSLQPGLGNSPLHF. CDR3 DNA sequence: TGTGCCAGCAGTTTACAACCGGGACTGGGGAATTCACCCCTCCACTTT.